This T cell receptor beta chain was sequenced in a study of T cells in Graves' hyperthyroidism and ophthalmopathy. Study conclusions and caveats: Patients with ophthalmopathy were separated from those with stable hyperthyroidism by a 13 V-J model.

It was RNA transcripts that yielded the amplified TCR beta CDR3 regions. First-round RT-PCR of the TCR CDR3 relied on the HTBI primer set. TCRdb re-analysed the multiplex PCR reads in MiXCR, keeping a single row per CDR3 protein. In the table there are roughly 110,000 distinct CDR3 sequences, roughly 15% of which are singletons. The sample holds a few counts of this clonotype. Its antigen is unknown. Trimming at V came to 5 bases and at J to 8 bases, leaving 11 bases not matched to a gene. Germline V gene sequence: CDR1 DFQATT, CDR2 SNEGSKA (reference sequence). The CDR3 is 13 amino acids. The TCR sequence derives from a woman between 50 and 59 years old with Graves' hyperthyroidism. The chain employs TRBV20-1 and TRBJ1-2, with TRBD1 identical over 7 bases. Sequencing input: blood. CDR3 coding DNA: TGCAGTGCTGGATCCTCGGACAGGTCGGGCTACACCTTC. Protein product: CSAGSSDRSGYTF.